Shown below are 32 T cell receptor beta chains from a single sample sequenced in a study of cytomegalovirus exposure and HLA in healthy donors. TCRdb's copy holds only in-frame clones and misses some; the assay was immunoSEQ multiplex PCR. The sample holds 200,000 to 300,000 clones; around 88% are singletons and the top ten take roughly 1.2%. Sequencing was carried out using PBMCs. All receptors derive from a woman aged 25-40 years in good health and CMV-seropositive.

This sequence joins TRBV19 and TRBJ2-7, with TRBD1 matching over 11 bases. Losses at the gene ends were 4 bases for V and 4 bases for J; bases not matched to a gene: 6. This CDR3 contains 15 residues. The germline V gene encodes CDR1 LNHDA and CDR2 SQIVND (reference sequence). DNA of the CDR3: TGTGCCAGTAGTAACCGGGACAGGGGGAGGTACGAGCAGTACTTC. Translating gives CASSNRDRGRYEQYF.

This clone was seen more than once but under ten times. J is TRBJ1-2 and V is TRBV6-6; D may be TRBD1 (5 bases). From germline, CDR1 is MNHNY and CDR2 SVGAGI (reference sequence). The CDR3 extends over 15 amino acids. V was cut by 4 bases and J by 0 bases, with 12 bases left in between. CDR3 sequence: CASSFDREANYGYTF. The CDR3 nucleotides read TGTGCCAGCAGTTTCGACAGAGAAGCTAACTATGGCTACACCTTC.

The rearrangement links TRBV5-1 to TRBJ2-1; 7 bases are a match to TRBD1. V lost 0 bases to trimming and J lost 2 bases; unmatched junction nucleotides: 5. This CDR3 contains 16 residues. Germline CDR1 is SGHRS and CDR2 is YFSETQ. The chain's CDR3 is CASSLGGTAAYNEQFF. CDR3 DNA sequence: TGCGCCAGCAGCTTGGGAGGGACAGCCGCCTACAATGAGCAGTTCTTC.

V usage is TRBV5-1 and J usage is TRBJ1-1; D perhaps matches TRBD1 (6 bases). The germline V gene encodes CDR1 SGHRS and CDR2 YFSETQ. V was cut by 1 base and J by 4 bases, with 8 bases left in between. The CDR3 is made up of 13 amino acids. The CDR3 sequence: CASSLTGTTEAFF. For the CDR3, the DNA is TGCGCCAGCAGCTTGACAGGGACCACTGAAGCTTTCTTT.

This chain links TRBV27 with TRBJ2-3; possibly TRBD1 for D (5 bases). Trimming took 3 bases from V and 4 from J, leaving 11 bases between them. Germline CDR1 reads MNHEY; CDR2 reads SMNVEV (reference sequence). CDR3 length: 14 residues. The CDR3 DNA follows: TGTGCCAGCAGTTTGCAGGGTTTCCCAGATACGCAGTATTTT. It encodes CASSLQGFPDTQYF.

The V and J genes are TRBV6-6 and TRBJ1-3; a weak D match, TRBD1 (5 bases). CDR3 size: 14 residues. The germline gives CDR1 MNHNY, CDR2 SVGAGI (reference sequence). With 6 bases removed from V and 3 bases from J, the gap between germline ends came to 12 bases. CDR3 sequence (DNA): TGTGCCAGCAGCCGGGGGACGGTTGGAAACACCATATATTTT. It yields the protein CASSRGTVGNTIYF.

With respect to this clone: One end of the junction is discordant with germline, which a read error may explain. The chain links TRBV7-7 to TRBJ2-5; TRBD2 agrees at 9 bases. Germline V gene lookup returns CDR1 SSHAT and CDR2 FNYEAQ (reference sequence). The CDR3 length is 15 residues. Here the CDR3 reads CASSLSGGGGETQYF. The CDR3 DNA reads TGTGCTAGCAGCCTTAGCGGGGGAGGCGGAGAGACCCAGTACTTC.

This chain uses TRBV6-5 with TRBJ1-1; 8 nucleotides match TRBD1. The CDR3 extends over 15 amino acids. The germline gives CDR1 MNHEY, CDR2 SVGAGI. V shed 5 bases and J 0 bases; nucleotides not matched to a gene: 5. CDR3 in DNA: TGTGCCAGCAGTAAACGGGACAGGCTGAACACTGAAGCTTTCTTT. Translating it yields CASSKRDRLNTEAFF.

This clone was recorded once. The V gene is TRBV14, the J gene TRBJ2-7, with 9 bases fitting TRBD2. The CDR3 extends over 18 amino acids. The germline V gene encodes CDR1 SGHDN and CDR2 FVKESK. The V and J ends lost 3 bases and 3 bases, in that order; junction bases with no gene match: 15. The CDR3 nucleotides are TGTGCCAGCAGCCATGCACTAGGTGGGCTAGCGGGAATCTACGAGCAGTACTTC. Protein product: CASSHALGGLAGIYEQYF.

The CDR3 DNA sequence: TGCAGCGTTGGCCCCGGAGGACAGGGGAGAGATACGCAGTATTTT. Protein sequence: CSVGPGGQGRDTQYF. This chain connects TRBV29-1 to TRBJ2-3; 9 positions match TRBD1. The V gene's germline CDR1 is SQVTM and CDR2 ANQGSEA. V was clipped by 4 bases and J by 5 bases; unmatched bases: 10. The CDR3 loop spans 15 amino acids.

This chain links TRBV6-5 with TRBJ2-1, with D possibly being TRBD2 (5 bases). In germline, CDR1 is MNHEY, CDR2 SVGAGI. The V end lost 6 bases, the J end lost 9 bases, and 15 bases lay between the germline ends. This CDR3 is 13 amino acids long. DNA of the CDR3: TGTGCCAGCAGGTCCGACTGGGCGGGTGAGCAGTTCTTC. It encodes CASRSDWAGEQFF.

The V call is TRBV6-1, the J call TRBJ2-5; D is undetermined. Trimming shortened V by 2 bases and J by 4 bases, and 14 bases separated the two germline ends. In germline, CDR1 is MNHNS, CDR2 SASEGT. The CDR3 loop spans 15 amino acids. CDR3 nucleotides: TGTGCCAGCAGTGAACACGCAACAGCCGGAGAGACCCAGTACTTC. The encoded protein is CASSEHATAGETQYF.

This chain connects TRBV7-9 to TRBJ1-2, with 8 bases fitting TRBD1. The germline CDR1 and CDR2 sequences are SEHNR and FQNEAQ (reference sequence). The ends lost 5 bases at V and 4 bases at J; junction bases unmatched: 9. This CDR3 comprises 15 residues. This CDR3 reads CASSPTLDRGYGYTF. CDR3 DNA: TGTGCCAGCAGCCCCACCCTCGACAGGGGCTATGGCTACACCTTC.

This chain links TRBV7-2 with TRBJ2-7, with TRBD2 matching 8 bases. CDR1 SGHTA and CDR2 FQGNSA come from the germline V gene. This CDR3 comprises 16 residues. After removal of 5 bases from V and 6 bases from J, the junction contained 15 bases not matched to a gene. The CDR3 sequence: CASSLGGAAGGGEQYF. Written as DNA, the CDR3 is TGTGCCAGCAGCCTAGGAGGTGCTGCGGGAGGAGGCGAGCAGTACTTC.

This clone was counted once. J is TRBJ2-3 and V is TRBV19; TRBD2 agrees at 13 bases. V lost 10 bases to trimming and J lost 10 bases; unmatched junction nucleotides: 8. Germline lookup yields CDR1 LNHDA and CDR2 SQIVND (reference sequence). This CDR3 is built from 13 residues. CDR3: CATGLAGVSSQYF. The CDR3 coding sequence is TGTGCCACCGGACTAGCGGGAGTCTCCTCGCAGTATTTT. Full variable domain (remainder filled in from reference TRBV19 and TRBJ2-3): DGGITQSPKYLFRKEGQNVTLSCEQNLNHDAMYWYRQDPGQGLRLIYYSQIVNDFQKGDIAEGYSVSREKKESFPLTVTSAQKNPTAFYLCATGLAGVSSQYFGPGTRLTVL.

The gene calls are TRBV7-9 and TRBJ1-1, with TRBD1 matching 8 bases. CDR1 and CDR2 (germline): SEHNR, FQNEAQ (reference sequence). CDR3 length: 14 residues. J gave up 4 bases and V 6 bases, and 7 bases lay outside the gene matches. The CDR3 nucleotides are TGTGCCAGCAGTGTAGGACAGGGCGTCACTGAAGCTTTCTTT. The encoded protein is CASSVGQGVTEAFF.

The chain carries TRBV29-1 and TRBJ1-2; 9 nucleotides agree with TRBD1. This CDR3 spans 13 amino acids. The J segment lost 5 bases and the V segment lost 6 bases, leaving 7 bases of the junction unmatched. Per germline, CDR1 SQVTM and CDR2 ANQGSEA. The CDR3 here is CSVRDRADYGYTF. The CDR3 coding sequence is TGCAGCGTCAGGGACAGGGCGGATTATGGCTACACCTTC.

This clone was seen just once. The chain's CDR3 is CASSYSSGQGPREQFF. CDR3 in DNA: TGTGCCAGCAGTTACTCGTCAGGACAGGGGCCCCGTGAGCAGTTCTTC. V gene TRBV6-5 combines with J gene TRBJ2-1, with 9 nucleotides matching TRBD1. The CDR3 runs to 16 residues. Trimming took 0 bases from V and 9 from J; bases not matched to a gene: 9. Germline V CDR1 and CDR2: MNHEY, SVGAGI.

The chain employs TRBV27 and TRBJ1-1, with D possibly TRBD1 on 5 matching bases. The CDR3 consists of 13 residues. V lost 6 bases, J lost 5 bases, and 13 bases lay in between. Per the germline V gene, CDR1 is MNHEY and CDR2 is SMNVEV (reference sequence). This CDR3 reads CASSLGGETEAFF. CDR3 in DNA: TGTGCCAGCAGCCTCGGGGGGGAGACTGAAGCTTTCTTT.

The rearrangement links TRBV18 to TRBJ2-3, with TRBD1 matching 9 bases. This CDR3 is built from 15 residues. V trimming: 6 bases; J trimming: 3 bases; junction bases outside the gene matches: 7. CDR1 and CDR2 from the germline V gene are KGHSH and LQKENI. CDR3 residues: CASSQDRGRTDTQYF. The CDR3 DNA is TGTGCCAGCTCCCAGGACAGGGGTAGAACAGATACGCAGTATTTT. The variable domain in full, with the rest retrieved from reference TRBV18 and TRBJ2-3, is NAGVMQNPRHLVRRRGQEARLRCSPMKGHSHVYWYRQLPEEGLKFMVYLQKENIIDESGMPKERFSAEFPKEGPSILRIQQVVRGDSAAYFCASSQDRGRTDTQYFGPGTRLTVL.

This chain joins TRBV7-8 and TRBJ2-3, with D perhaps TRBD2 (5 bases). Trimming left V 5 bases short and J 2 bases short, with 17 bases between. Germline V gene lookup returns CDR1 SGHVS and CDR2 FQNEAQ. The CDR3 extends over 16 amino acids. For the CDR3, the DNA is TGTGCCAGCAGCGACCGACTAACGGGGTACACAGATACGCAGTATTTT. Residues: CASSDRLTGYTDTQYF.

The chain combines TRBV18 with TRBJ2-7; 7 bases are a match to TRBD1. Germline V gene sequence: CDR1 KGHSH, CDR2 LQKENI. After removal of 3 bases from V and 5 bases from J, the junction contained 10 bases not matched to a gene. This CDR3 region has 15 residues. The CDR3 reads CASSPSTGKVHEQYF. In DNA form, the CDR3 reads TGTGCCAGCTCACCCTCGACAGGGAAGGTCCACGAGCAGTACTTC.

In its sample, this clone was seen once. The chain carries TRBV6-6 and TRBJ1-4; D is ambiguous. Germline V CDR1 and CDR2: MNHNY, SVGAGI (reference sequence). The CDR3 has 14 amino acids. Trimming left V 5 bases short and J 2 bases short, with 9 bases between. The CDR3, as DNA: TGTGCCAGCAGTGGGGAGAGGACTAATGAAAAACTGTTTTTT. This codes for CASSGERTNEKLFF.

This clone showed up just a few times. J is TRBJ1-5 and V is TRBV10-2; a possible D gene is TRBD1 (5 bases). The CDR3 totals 15 residues. Per the germline V gene, CDR1 is WSHSY and CDR2 is SAAADI. V was pared by 2 bases and J by 4 bases, with 12 bases between. CDR3 coding DNA: TGCGCCAGCAGTGAGGGGGCTATCGCTAATCAGCCCCAGCATTTT. Amino acid sequence: CASSEGAIANQPQHF.

The chain combines TRBV2 with TRBJ1-4, with TRBD1 matching over 8 bases. CDR1 is SNHLY, CDR2 FYNNEI, per germline. V shed 3 bases, J shed 8 bases, and the junction held 5 bases outside the gene matches. CDR3 size: 14 residues. DNA for the CDR3: TGTGCCAGCAGTGAGACAGGGGAAGAAGAAAAACTGTTTTTT. Translated: CASSETGEEEKLFF.

This clone was picked up one time. The rearrangement joins TRBV7-9 to TRBJ1-1; no definite D call. The V and J ends lost 7 bases and 0 bases respectively, with 12 bases between them. From germline, CDR1 is SEHNR and CDR2 FQNEAQ (reference sequence). There are 14 residues in the CDR3. The CDR3 here is CASTTGTMNTEAFF. Written as DNA, the CDR3 is TGTGCCAGCACCACGGGTACTATGAACACTGAAGCTTTCTTT.

V usage is TRBV30 and J usage is TRBJ1-1; 7 bases are shared with TRBD1. CDR1 is GTSNPN and CDR2 is SVGIG in the germline V gene (reference sequence). The CDR3 length is 16 residues. Trimming at V came to 0 bases and at J to 0 bases, leaving 7 bases not matched to a gene. The chain's CDR3 is CAWSVRRTGLNTEAFF. The DNA of the CDR3 is TGTGCCTGGAGTGTACGCAGGACAGGCCTGAACACTGAAGCTTTCTTT.

The V call is TRBV21-1, the J call TRBJ2-7; the D call in the table, TRBD1, was not verified against the DNA. TRBV21-1 is recorded as a pseudogene. This CDR3 contains 14 residues. This CDR3 is CASSKVGPGYEQYF. The CDR3 DNA reads as TGTGCCAGCAGCAAAGTGGGGCCAGGCTACGAGCAGTACTTC.

The gene calls are TRBV7-2 and TRBJ2-1, with D perhaps matching TRBD2 (6 bases). Germline CDR1 SGHTA, CDR2 FQGNSA. Trimming removed 2 bases at V and 9 bases at J, with 14 bases between. The CDR3 has 14 amino acids. The CDR3 here is CASSLTSSTAEQFF. CDR3 DNA: TGTGCCAGCAGCTTAACTAGCTCTACCGCTGAGCAGTTCTTC.

The chain employs TRBV11-3 and TRBJ2-5; 7 positions match TRBD2. In germline, CDR1 is SGHNT, CDR2 YENEEA. The ends lost 1 base at V and 7 bases at J; junction bases unmatched: 9. CDR3 length: 15 amino acids. CDR3 bases: TGTGCCAGCAGCTTAGGGGCTAGCGGTCCGGGGACCCAGTACTTC. Its protein is CASSLGASGPGTQYF.

This chain joins TRBV5-1 and TRBJ2-1, with 9 bases that match TRBD1. This CDR3 spans 16 amino acids. The V segment lost 4 bases and the J segment 0 bases; nucleotides outside the gene matches: 5. The germline CDR1 and CDR2 sequences are SGHRS and YFSETQ. This CDR3 is CASSLKTGGSYNEQFF. The CDR3 bases are TGCGCCAGCAGCCTAAAGACAGGGGGCTCCTACAATGAGCAGTTCTTC.

The chain is built from TRBV19 and TRBJ2-7; 9 nucleotides match TRBD1. J gave up 5 bases and V 5 bases, and 10 bases lay outside the gene matches. Per germline, CDR1 LNHDA and CDR2 SQIVND (reference sequence). This CDR3 comprises 15 residues. The CDR3 region is CASSVVPGQGNEQYF. The CDR3 nucleotides are TGTGCCAGTAGTGTTGTGCCGGGACAGGGTAACGAGCAGTACTTC.